Listed below are T cell receptor beta chains from one sample, sequenced in a study of T cells in Graves' hyperthyroidism and ophthalmopathy. Each CDR3 protein is one row after TCRdb ran MiXCR on the multiplex PCR reads. There are 700,000 to 950,000 distinct CDR3 sequences in the sample; under 45% occur only once, and around 32% lies in the top ten. Sequenced: blood. The receptors shown here come from a woman in her thirties or forties with Graves' hyperthyroidism. CDR3s include the opening cysteine and the closing phenylalanine or tryptophan. D genes are given only for firm matches. Clone size is shown for a subset of rows, as once, few, many or a class of expanded clone.

>TRBV19|-|few|TRBJ1-4
CASSRGYNEKLFF
TGTGCCAGTAGTCGGGGTTATAATGAAAAACTGTTTTTT
>TRBV5-1|-|many|TRBJ1-6
CASSIAENSPLHF
TGCGCCAGCAGCATAGCCGAAAATTCACCCCTCCACTTT
>TRBV28|TRBD1|many|TRBJ1-2
CASSVGRGLGSGYTF
TGTGCCAGCAGTGTCGGTAGGGGGCTTGGGAGTGGCTACACCTTC
>TRBV7-2|-|many|TRBJ2-5
CASSLDGGSGQTQYF
TGTGCCAGCAGCTTAGATGGCGGGTCTGGTCAGACCCAGTACTTC
>TRBV19|-|many|TRBJ1-5
CASSPGLNQPQHF
TGTGCCAGCAGCCCCGGTCTTAATCAGCCCCAGCATTTT
>TRBV6-1|TRBD1|-|TRBJ1-5
CASSRVMGTEPQHF
TGTGCCAGCTCACGGGTGATGGGGACAGAGCCCCAGCATTTT
>TRBV4-3|TRBD1|few|TRBJ1-1
CASSQDGTGGRAFF
TGCGCCAGCAGCCAAGACGGGACAGGGGGTCGAGCTTTCTTT
>TRBV29-1|TRBD1|-|TRBJ1-4
CSVDAGGNEKLFF
TGCAGCGTTGATGCAGGGGGTAATGAAAAACTGTTTTTT
>TRBV5-5|TRBD1|few|TRBJ2-5
CASIPRGTGQETQYF
TGTGCCAGCATTCCCCGCGGGACAGGCCAAGAGACCCAGTACTTC
>TRBV4-2|TRBD1|many|TRBJ1-4
CASSPTGIIEKLFF
TGTGCCAGCAGCCCGACAGGGATTATCGAAAAACTGTTTTTT
>TRBV15|-|-|TRBJ1-1
CATSRDLGGEAFF
TGTGCCACCAGCAGAGATCTCGGCGGAGAAGCTTTCTTT
>TRBV24-1|-|-|TRBJ1-3
CATSATGTGNTIYF
TGTGCCACCAGTGCAACAGGGACTGGAAACACCATATATTTT
>TRBV7-9|TRBD1|-|TRBJ1-2
CASMWTGDGYTF
TGTGCCAGTATGTGGACAGGGGATGGCTACACCTTC
>TRBV5-1|TRBD1|-|TRBJ2-6
CASSPRDSLSGANVLTF
TGCGCCAGCAGCCCCCGGGACAGCCTCTCTGGGGCCAACGTCCTGACTTTC
>TRBV20-1|-|-|TRBJ2-5
CSADTGTDTQETQYF
TGCAGTGCAGATACCGGGACGGATACCCAAGAGACCCAGTACTTC
>TRBV7-2|TRBD2|many|TRBJ2-5
CASSPRTSGRGKETQYF
TGTGCCAGCAGCCCAAGGACTAGCGGGAGGGGGAAAGAGACCCAGTACTTC
>TRBV19|TRBD1|many|TRBJ1-5
CASTLRYRGLFQPQHF
TGTGCCAGTACCCTTCGGTATAGGGGGCTTTTTCAGCCCCAGCATTTT
>TRBV24-1|-|many|TRBJ2-2
CATSDPRGGANTGELFF
TGTGCCACCAGTGATCCTCGCGGAGGGGCGAACACCGGGGAGCTGTTTTTT
>TRBV4-1|-|-|TRBJ1-2
CASSQEGQTNYGYTF
TGCGCCAGCAGCCAAGAGGGGCAGACTAACTATGGCTACACCTTC
>TRBV7-2|TRBD1|-|TRBJ2-2
CASSRRTGVNTGELFF
TGTGCCAGCAGCCGTAGGACAGGGGTGAACACCGGGGAGCTGTTTTTT
>TRBV2|-|-|TRBJ1-1
CASSGDRRTTEAFF
TGTGCCAGCAGTGGGGACCGCCGAACCACTGAAGCTTTCTTT
>TRBV19|-|-|TRBJ1-1
CASSINRETEAFF
TGTGCCAGTAGTATAAACAGGGAGACTGAAGCTTTCTTT
>TRBV20-1|-|-|TRBJ2-7
CSAADRDTSSYEQYF
TGCAGTGCCGCTGACCGGGACACTTCCTCCTACGAGCAGTACTTC
>TRBV6-6|TRBD1|-|TRBJ2-7
CASSQDRGLPSSYEQYF
TGTGCCAGCAGTCAAGACAGGGGGCTGCCGAGCTCCTACGAGCAGTACTTC
>TRBV10-2|TRBD1|many|TRBJ1-2
CASSARTGGFGYTF
TGCGCCAGCAGTGCCCGGACAGGGGGCTTTGGCTACACCTTC
>TRBV10-3|TRBD1|-|TRBJ2-7
CAISLGQGVDEQYF
TGTGCCATCAGTTTGGGACAGGGGGTCGACGAGCAGTACTTC
>TRBV19|-|-|TRBJ1-5
CASRIRGTGQPQHF
TGTGCCAGTAGAATACGGGGTACGGGTCAGCCCCAGCATTTT
>TRBV19|-|-|TRBJ1-2
CASGRRMAENYGYTF
TGTGCCAGTGGGAGGAGGATGGCAGAGAACTATGGCTACACCTTC
>TRBV18|TRBD1|few|TRBJ1-2
CASSPSGGYTF
TGTGCCAGCTCACCTTCAGGGGGATACACCTTC
>TRBV29-1|TRBD1|many|TRBJ2-7
CSVVGGSGGFNEQYF
TGCAGCGTTGTGGGAGGATCAGGGGGCTTCAACGAGCAGTACTTC
>TRBV2|-|-|TRBJ2-5
CASNGQIQETQYF
TGTGCCAGCAACGGACAGATCCAAGAGACCCAGTACTTC
>TRBV20-1|-|-|TRBJ2-5
CSANRVRETQYF
TGCAGTGCTAACAGGGTTCGAGAGACCCAGTACTTC
>TRBV28|-|-|TRBJ1-5
CASSLFPKPQHF
TGTGCCAGCAGTTTATTTCCGAAGCCCCAGCATTTT
>TRBV4-3|-|-|TRBJ1-2
CASSRLQGGYGYTF
TGCGCCAGCAGCCGGCTCCAGGGCGGGTATGGCTACACCTTC
>TRBV6-5|-|many|TRBJ2-7
CATRESRIYEQYF
TGTGCCACCAGGGAAAGCCGAATCTACGAGCAGTACTTC
>TRBV9|-|-|TRBJ2-7
CASSVSADYEQYF
TGTGCCAGCAGCGTCTCCGCAGACTACGAGCAGTACTTC
>TRBV29-1|TRBD1|many|TRBJ2-7
CSGQTGTGGSYEQYF
TGCAGCGGTCAGACCGGGACAGGGGGATCCTACGAGCAGTACTTC
>TRBV4-3|-|-|TRBJ2-7
CASSHPTDEQYF
TGCGCCAGCAGCCATCCGACAGACGAGCAGTACTTC
>TRBV7-8|-|few|TRBJ2-5
CASSLSGSYTQYF
TGTGCCAGCAGTTTATCCGGATCTTATACCCAGTACTTC
>TRBV4-3|TRBD1|-|TRBJ2-3
CASSQTGKDTQYF
TGCGCCAGCAGCCAGACAGGGAAGGATACGCAGTATTTT
>TRBV4-1|-|-|TRBJ2-5
CASSQEGGIETQYF
TGCGCCAGCAGCCAAGAAGGGGGTATCGAGACCCAGTACTTC